This paragraph covers one T cell receptor beta chain sequence. The junction departs from germline at one end; a sequencing error may be responsible. CDR1 MNHEY and CDR2 SMNVEV come from the germline V gene (reference sequence). The CDR3 length is 11 residues. Donors had localized lung adenocarcinoma, a non-small cell lung cancer. These data belong to a study of CD4 and CD8 cells across lung adenocarcinoma regions. TCRdb fed the PCR reads into MiXCR, producing one record per CDR3 protein. The table shows around 27,000 distinct CDR3 sequences, with over 45% occurring only once. Material for sequencing was CD8+ T cells from the center of a lung tumor. The sequence came from a male donor with lung adenocarcinoma. The CD4 and CD8 labels of this study may be unreliable. The chain has TRBV27 and TRBJ2-3; the D is unclear. The CDR3 DNA follows: TGTGCCAGCAGTTTCCTAGACATGCAGTACTTT. Protein: CASSFLDMQYF.